This T cell receptor (beta chain) is from a study of T cell repertoires in cytomegalovirus infection. Study at large: Public TCR beta signatures indicated both CMV infection and matching HLA type. The study's findings and limits: The study found HLA-C-restricted CMV-specific TCR beta clonotypes dominating the ex vivo response. Carriers of CMV and the relevant HLA type were discriminated by public TCR beta frequency.

Germline CDR1 reads SNHLY; CDR2 reads FYNNEI. The CDR3 has 12 residues. Comment on this clonotype: Its antigen remains unknown.

TCRdb re-analysed the reads in MiXCR, keeping a single row per CDR3 protein. The data contain around 450,000 distinct CDR3 sequences, about a third of them singletons. The clonotype comes from a human donor in good health (CMV status not recorded). Some clones in this sample may be carry-over from other donors' samples. The J gene is TRBJ1-1, the V gene TRBV2, with TRBD1 matching over 9 bases. The specimen was PBMCs. The DNA for the CDR3 is TGTGTCCTCCTGACAGGGGGTAGAGAAGCTTTCTTT. Protein product: CVLLTGGREAFF.